Listed here are 17 T cell receptor beta chains from one sample, sequenced in a study of T cells in Graves' hyperthyroidism and ophthalmopathy. Amplification of TCR beta CDR3 regions was performed using RNA transcripts as template. The HTBI set primed first-round TCR CDR3 RT-PCR. TCRdb independently ran MiXCR on the multiplex PCR reads; one entry per CDR3 protein. Of about 770,000 distinct CDR3 sequences in the sample, 18% were seen once. Sequencing was performed on blood. These receptors all stem from a woman aged 50 to 60 with Graves' hyperthyroidism that later progressed to Graves' ophthalmopathy.

This clonotype was observed at least ten times. This chain joins TRBV6-1 and TRBJ2-7; 8 bases agree with TRBD1. CDR3 length equals 15 residues. Germline V gives CDR1 MNHNS, CDR2 SASEGT. V trimming: 5 bases; J trimming: 6 bases; junction bases outside the gene matches: 12. This CDR3 is CASSNLQGVRPEQYF. The DNA of the CDR3 is TGTGCCAGCAGTAACCTACAGGGGGTTAGACCCGAGCAGTACTTC.

This CDR3 reads CASSYSDRGYEQYF. The CDR3 region has the DNA TGTGCCAGCAGTTACTCGGACAGGGGCTACGAGCAGTACTTC. This chain links TRBV6-2 or TRBV6-3 with TRBJ2-7, with 9 bases aligning to TRBD1. From germline, CDR1 is MNHEY and CDR2 SVGEGT. With 0 bases clipped from V and 3 bases from J, the junction kept 0 bases outside the gene matches. The CDR3 runs 14 residues.

As regards this clonotype: A read error may explain this, as a much larger clone is one base away. The chain couples TRBV20-1 to TRBJ1-1, with D unclear. The ends were cut back, 7 bases at V and 1 base at J, with 10 bases in the middle. The CDR3 length is 12 residues. The germline V gene has CDR1 DFQATT and CDR2 SNEGSKA (reference sequence). The CDR3 is CSVRKANTEAFF. CDR3 sequence (DNA): TGCAGTGTTAGGAAGGCGAACACTGAAGCTTTCTTT.

Turning to this clonotype: This could be a read error, since a much larger clone is one nucleotide away. V gene TRBV3-1 combines with J gene TRBJ2-7, with 15 bases identical to TRBD2. Germline CDR1 is LGHDT and CDR2 is YNNKEL (reference sequence). J gave up 4 bases and V 7 bases, and 8 bases lay outside the gene matches. There are 16 residues in the CDR3. CDR3 DNA sequence: TGTGCCAGCAACCCTACCGGGACTAGCGGGGGGTACGAGCAGTACTTC. Its translation is CASNPTGTSGGYEQYF.

The rearrangement joins TRBV7-9 to TRBJ1-2, with D unclear. CDR1 and CDR2 (germline): SEHNR, FQNEAQ (reference sequence). V dropped 6 bases and J dropped 5 bases, with 22 bases sitting between them. The CDR3 is 16 amino acids. The CDR3 nucleotides read TGTGCCAGCAGTTCCCAATCGAGGGAATTGGAGTATGGCTACACCTTC. As protein: CASSSQSRELEYGYTF.

This clonotype was counted between two and nine times. The J gene is TRBJ2-4, the V gene TRBV20-1, with 11 bases that match TRBD1. Germline CDR1 DFQATT, CDR2 SNEGSKA (reference sequence). Trimming took 0 bases from V and 8 from J; bases not matched to a gene: 6. This CDR3 contains 15 residues. The CDR3 protein is CSAREGGDRGDIQYF. The CDR3 DNA is TGCAGTGCTAGAGAGGGCGGGGACAGGGGGGACATTCAGTACTTC.

The table lists this clonotype with a few counts. The V gene is TRBV5-1, the J gene TRBJ2-6, with D uncertain. The CDR3 extends over 14 amino acids. V lost 7 bases to trimming and J lost 0 bases, with 8 bases between them. CDR1 and CDR2 from the germline V gene are SGHRS and YFSETQ. The CDR3 is CASEAGSGANVLTF. The DNA of the CDR3 is TGCGCCAGCGAGGCAGGCTCTGGGGCCAACGTCCTGACTTTC.

This clonotype has only a few counts. This sequence joins TRBV3-1 and TRBJ2-6; TRBD1 is a possible D gene (6 bases). This CDR3 is built from 18 residues. Germline V CDR1 and CDR2: LGHDT, YNNKEL (reference sequence). The germline V and J ends were trimmed by 5 bases and 1 base, with 18 bases remaining between them. The CDR3 loop is CASSLYPGHTSGANVLTF. The CDR3 region has the DNA TGTGCCAGCAGCTTATACCCGGGACACACGTCTGGGGCCAACGTCCTGACTTTC.

This clonotype was found a few times. J is TRBJ2-3 and V is TRBV6-1; TRBD1 agrees at 10 bases. Germline CDR1 MNHNS, CDR2 SASEGT. The CDR3 has 15 residues. V lost 6 bases and J lost 8; bases outside the gene matches: 11. Here the CDR3 reads CASRGTGDAWGTQYF. The CDR3 bases are TGTGCCAGCAGAGGGACAGGGGACGCCTGGGGTACGCAGTATTTT.

This chain connects TRBV6-1 to TRBJ1-1; D might be TRBD1 (6 bases). Trimming took 6 bases from V and 5 from J, leaving 10 bases between them. Germline loops: CDR1 MNHNS, CDR2 SASEGT. CDR3 length equals 12 residues. The CDR3 here is CASRRGQTEAFF. The CDR3 coding sequence is TGTGCCAGCAGGAGGGGACAAACTGAAGCTTTCTTT.

This clonotype has ten or more counts. For the CDR3, the DNA is TGTGCCAGCAGCTTACCTGGAACTGAAGCTTTCTTT. Its translation is CASSLPGTEAFF. This sequence joins TRBV5-5 and TRBJ1-1; D is unresolved. The CDR3 length is 12 residues. CDR1 and CDR2 (germline): SGHKS, YYEKEE (reference sequence). The ends were cut back, 2 bases at V and 5 bases at J, with 7 bases in the middle. The whole variable domain, remainder taken from reference TRBV5-5 and TRBJ1-1, is DAGVTQSPTHLIKTRGQQVTLRCSPISGHKSVSWYQQVLGQGPQFIFQYYEKEERGRGNFPDRFSARQFPNYSSELNVNALLLGDSALYLCASSLPGTEAFFGQGTRLTVV.

This clonotype appeared a few times. The chain recombines TRBV2 with TRBJ1-5; TRBD1 aligns across 7 bases. Trimming at V came to 4 bases and at J to 5 bases, leaving 11 bases not matched to a gene. The V gene's germline CDR1 is SNHLY and CDR2 FYNNEI. The CDR3 is made up of 16 amino acids. CDR3 nucleotides: TGTGCCAGCAGTGTCCAAACAGGGGCTCGGGATCAGCCCCAGCATTTT. Translated, it gives CASSVQTGARDQPQHF.

This clonotype was found many times. This chain joins TRBV30 and TRBJ1-5; TRBD1 matches 11 bases. The CDR3 length is 18 residues. Germline V lookup: CDR1 GTSNPN, CDR2 SVGIG (reference sequence). The V gene end was trimmed by 4 bases and the J gene end by 0 bases; junction bases not matched to a gene: 11. CDR3 sequence reads: CAWKTGQGASYSNQPQHF. CDR3 in DNA: TGTGCCTGGAAGACCGGACAGGGGGCAAGCTATAGCAATCAGCCCCAGCATTTT. Complete variable domain (other parts from reference TRBV30 and TRBJ1-5): SQTIHQWPATLVQPVGSPLSLECTVEGTSNPNLYWYRQAAGRGLQLLFYSVGIGQISSEVPQNLSASRPQDRQFILSSKKLLLSDSGFYLCAWKTGQGASYSNQPQHFGDGTRLSIL.

This clonotype appeared many times. The chain links TRBV20-1 to TRBJ2-5; TRBD1 aligns across 7 bases. V dropped 6 bases and J dropped 2; count of bases not matched to a gene: 6. The CDR3 length is 13 residues. Germline CDR1 DFQATT, CDR2 SNEGSKA (reference sequence). The DNA of the CDR3 is TGCAGTGCCCTGGGACAGCCACAAGAGACCCAGTACTTC. Translation: CSALGQPQETQYF.

This clonotype has just a few counts. J is TRBJ1-1 and V is TRBV12-5; TRBD1 might be the D (5 bases). The CDR3 length is 14 residues. Germline values: CDR1 LGHNT, CDR2 FRNRAP. Trimming pared 7 bases from V and 1 base from J, leaving 13 bases between. For the CDR3, the DNA is TGTGCTAGTGCTCCGGGACTCGCGAACACTGAAGCTTTCTTT. This gives the protein CASAPGLANTEAFF.

This clonotype was seen only a few times. The V gene is TRBV12-3 or TRBV12-4, the J gene TRBJ1-2; 8 positions agree with TRBD1. J lost 0 bases, V lost 9 bases, and 9 bases had no gene match. The CDR3 covers 15 residues. CDR3 amino acids: CASRAAGGPNYGYTF. In nucleotides, the CDR3 is TGTGCCAGTAGGGCTGCAGGGGGCCCTAACTATGGCTACACCTTC.

Turning to this clonotype: A much more abundant neighbour one base away suggests this may be a read error. The J gene is TRBJ2-1, the V gene TRBV2; 11 bases fit TRBD2. Per germline, CDR1 SNHLY and CDR2 FYNNEI. Losses at the gene ends were 7 bases for V and 1 base for J; bases not matched to a gene: 6. The CDR3 is made up of 16 amino acids. Written as DNA, the CDR3 is TGTGCCAGCAAGCCGGGACTAGCGGAGTCCTACAATGAGCAGTTCTTC. It codes for CASKPGLAESYNEQFF.